This TCR beta chain was profiled in a study of response to subunit inactivated influenza vaccine. General observations from the study: It was suggested by the authors that few new T cells are recruited by each seasonal influenza vaccination.

In regard to this clonotype: Its antigen is unidentified. The final CDR3 position lacks the conserved phenylalanine or tryptophan, pointing to a likely read error.

TCRdb re-analysed the RT-PCR reads in MiXCR, keeping a single row per CDR3 protein. The sample records 700,000 to 800,000 distinct CDR3 sequences, 15% to 20% being singletons. Germline loops: CDR1 LNHDA, CDR2 SQIVND (reference sequence). V gave up 1 base and J gave up 8 bases, with 17 bases separating them. The CDR3 sequence is 15 residues long. The receptor was derived from a man aged 50-60 years who received an inactivated influenza vaccine. The sample here was PBMCs from blood, taken around 5 days after vaccination. The V gene is TRBV19, the J gene TRBJ1-2, with D possibly being TRBD1 (5 bases). The CDR3 DNA reads TGTGCCAGTAGTATAGGGGATAGGGGTCACCGCGGCTACACCGTC. This sequence encodes CASSIGDRGHRGYTV.